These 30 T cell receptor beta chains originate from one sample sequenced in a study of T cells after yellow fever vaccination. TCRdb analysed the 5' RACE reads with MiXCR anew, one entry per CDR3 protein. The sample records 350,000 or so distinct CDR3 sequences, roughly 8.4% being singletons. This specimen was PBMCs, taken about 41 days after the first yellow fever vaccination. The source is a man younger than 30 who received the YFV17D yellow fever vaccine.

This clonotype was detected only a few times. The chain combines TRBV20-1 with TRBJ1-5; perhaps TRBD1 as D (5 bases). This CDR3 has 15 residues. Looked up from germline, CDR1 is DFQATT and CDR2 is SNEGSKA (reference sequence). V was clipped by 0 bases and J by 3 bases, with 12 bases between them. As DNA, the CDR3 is TGCAGTGCTAGAGATCGCCGGGGGGTCAATCAGCCCCAGCATTTT. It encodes CSARDRRGVNQPQHF.

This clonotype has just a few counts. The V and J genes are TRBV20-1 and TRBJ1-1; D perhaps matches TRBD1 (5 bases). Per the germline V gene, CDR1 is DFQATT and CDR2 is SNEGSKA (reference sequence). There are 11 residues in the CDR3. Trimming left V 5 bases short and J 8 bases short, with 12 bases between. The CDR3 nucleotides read TGCAGTGCTCAACTCCGGGACGAAGCTTTCTTT. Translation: CSAQLRDEAFF.

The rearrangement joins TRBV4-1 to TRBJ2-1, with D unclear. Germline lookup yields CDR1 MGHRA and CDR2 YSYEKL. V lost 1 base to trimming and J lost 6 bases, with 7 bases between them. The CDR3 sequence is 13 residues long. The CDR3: CASSQVLTNEQFF. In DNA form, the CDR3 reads TGCGCCAGCAGCCAAGTCCTCACCAATGAGCAGTTCTTC.

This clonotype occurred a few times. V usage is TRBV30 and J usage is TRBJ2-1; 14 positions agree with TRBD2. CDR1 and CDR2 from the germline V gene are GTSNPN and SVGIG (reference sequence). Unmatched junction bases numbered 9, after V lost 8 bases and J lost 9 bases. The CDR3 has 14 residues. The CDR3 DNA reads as TGTGCCGGAGGGACTAGCGGGGGTTCCGGTGAGCAGTTCTTC. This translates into CAGGTSGGSGEQFF.

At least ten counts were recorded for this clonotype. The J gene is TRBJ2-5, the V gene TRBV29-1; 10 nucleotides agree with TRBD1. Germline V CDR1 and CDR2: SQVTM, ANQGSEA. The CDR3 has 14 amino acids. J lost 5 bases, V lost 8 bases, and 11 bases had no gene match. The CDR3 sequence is CSIGTGVISETQYF. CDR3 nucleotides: TGCAGCATAGGGACAGGGGTAATTTCGGAGACCCAGTACTTC.

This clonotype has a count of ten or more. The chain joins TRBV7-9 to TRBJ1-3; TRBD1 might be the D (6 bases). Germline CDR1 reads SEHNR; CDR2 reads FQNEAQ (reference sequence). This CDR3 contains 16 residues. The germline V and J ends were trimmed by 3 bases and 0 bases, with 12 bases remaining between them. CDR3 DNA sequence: TGTGCCAGCAGCTTGCTACAGGGCCTCTCTGGAAACACCATATATTTT. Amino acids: CASSLLQGLSGNTIYF.

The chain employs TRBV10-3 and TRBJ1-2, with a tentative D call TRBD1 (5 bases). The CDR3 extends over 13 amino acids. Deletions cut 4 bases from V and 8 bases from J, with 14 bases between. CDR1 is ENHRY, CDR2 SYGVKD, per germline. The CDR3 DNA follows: TGTGCCATCAGTGTAACAGGTCAAGGGGGCTACACCTTC. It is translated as CAISVTGQGGYTF.

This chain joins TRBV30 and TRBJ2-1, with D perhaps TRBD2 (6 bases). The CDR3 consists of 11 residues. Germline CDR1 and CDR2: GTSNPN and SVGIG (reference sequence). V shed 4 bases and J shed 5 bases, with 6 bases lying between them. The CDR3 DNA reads TGTGCCTGGACTAGCGACAATGAGCAGTTCTTC. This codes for CAWTSDNEQFF.

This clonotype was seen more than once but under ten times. The CDR3 DNA follows: TGTGCCAGCAGCGTACAGGACTCCGGGAGTTCACCCCTCCACTTT. Translation: CASSVQDSGSSPLHF. The chain has TRBV7-2 and TRBJ1-6; a weak D match, TRBD1 (5 bases). The ends were cut back, 5 bases at V and 9 bases at J, with 17 bases in the middle. CDR3 size: 15 residues. CDR1 is SGHTA, CDR2 FQGNSA, per germline.

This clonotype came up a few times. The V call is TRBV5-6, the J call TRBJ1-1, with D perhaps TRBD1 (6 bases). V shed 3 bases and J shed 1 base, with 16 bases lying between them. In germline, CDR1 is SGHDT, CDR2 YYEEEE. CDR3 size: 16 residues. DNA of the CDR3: TGTGCCAGCAGCTCTCAGGGGCAGGGTTGGAACACTGAAGCTTTCTTT. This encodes CASSSQGQGWNTEAFF.

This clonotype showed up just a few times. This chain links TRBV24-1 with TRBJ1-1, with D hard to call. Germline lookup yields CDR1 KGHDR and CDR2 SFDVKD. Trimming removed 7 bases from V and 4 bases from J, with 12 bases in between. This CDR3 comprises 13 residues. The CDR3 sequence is CATSQDLGTEAFF. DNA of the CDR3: TGTGCCACCAGCCAGGATCTGGGCACTGAAGCTTTCTTT.

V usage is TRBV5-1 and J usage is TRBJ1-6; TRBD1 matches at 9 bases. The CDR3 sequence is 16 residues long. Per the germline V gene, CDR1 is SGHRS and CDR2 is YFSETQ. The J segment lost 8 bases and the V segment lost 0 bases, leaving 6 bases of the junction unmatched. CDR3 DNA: TGCGCCAGCAGCTTGGAGCGTGGGACAGGGCATTCACCCCTCCACTTT. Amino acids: CASSLERGTGHSPLHF.

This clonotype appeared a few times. CDR3 in DNA: TGTGCCAGCAGTCCTTATTTCAATCAGCCCCAGCATTTT. It specifies CASSPYFNQPQHF. The chain carries TRBV12-3 or TRBV12-4 and TRBJ1-5; D is ambiguous. The CDR3 runs to 13 residues. Deletions cut 5 bases from V and 3 bases from J, with 8 bases between.

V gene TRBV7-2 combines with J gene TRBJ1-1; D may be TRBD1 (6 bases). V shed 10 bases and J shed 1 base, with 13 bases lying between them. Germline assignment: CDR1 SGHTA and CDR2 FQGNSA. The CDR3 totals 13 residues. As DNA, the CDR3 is TGTGCCACCGCTGCACAGGGGAACACTGAAGCTTTCTTT. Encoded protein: CATAAQGNTEAFF.

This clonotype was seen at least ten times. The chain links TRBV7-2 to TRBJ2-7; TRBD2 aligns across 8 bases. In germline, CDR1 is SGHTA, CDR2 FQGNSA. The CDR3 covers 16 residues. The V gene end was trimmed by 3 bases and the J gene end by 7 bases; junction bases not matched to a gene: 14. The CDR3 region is CASSFNPLAGGQEQYF. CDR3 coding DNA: TGTGCCAGCAGCTTCAATCCCCTCGCGGGGGGCCAAGAGCAGTACTTC.

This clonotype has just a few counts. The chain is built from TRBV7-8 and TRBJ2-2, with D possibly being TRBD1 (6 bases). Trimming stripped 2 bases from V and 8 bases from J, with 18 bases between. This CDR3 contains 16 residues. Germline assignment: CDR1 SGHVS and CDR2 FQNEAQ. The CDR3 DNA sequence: TGTGCCAGCAGCTTATACGCAGGGGCGCAGGTTGGGGAGCTGTTTTTT. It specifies CASSLYAGAQVGELFF.

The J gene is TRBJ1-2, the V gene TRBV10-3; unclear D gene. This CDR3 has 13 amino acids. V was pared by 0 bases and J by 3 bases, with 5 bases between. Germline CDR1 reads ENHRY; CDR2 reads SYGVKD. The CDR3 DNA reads TGTGCCATCAGTGAGTCTTCTTACTATGGCTACACCTTC. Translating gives CAISESSYYGYTF.

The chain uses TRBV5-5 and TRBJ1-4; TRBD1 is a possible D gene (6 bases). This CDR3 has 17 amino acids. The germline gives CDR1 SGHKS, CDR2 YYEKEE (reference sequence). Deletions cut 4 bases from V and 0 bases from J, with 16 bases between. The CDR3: CASSPFQTGTTNEKLFF. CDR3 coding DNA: TGTGCCAGCAGCCCATTCCAGACAGGCACAACTAATGAAAAACTGTTTTTT.

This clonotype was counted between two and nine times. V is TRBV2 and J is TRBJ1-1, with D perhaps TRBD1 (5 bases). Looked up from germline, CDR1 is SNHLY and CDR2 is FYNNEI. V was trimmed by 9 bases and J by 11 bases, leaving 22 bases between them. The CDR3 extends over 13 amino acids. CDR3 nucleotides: TGTGCCAGTTCCCGGGACTTCCCTCCAAGGGCTTTCTTT. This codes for CASSRDFPPRAFF.

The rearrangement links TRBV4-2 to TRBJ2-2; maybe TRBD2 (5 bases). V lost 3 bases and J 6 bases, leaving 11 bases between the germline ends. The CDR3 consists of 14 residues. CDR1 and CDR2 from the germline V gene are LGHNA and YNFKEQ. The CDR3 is CASSQGIAPGELFF. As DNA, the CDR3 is TGTGCCAGCAGCCAGGGTATAGCGCCCGGGGAGCTGTTTTTT.

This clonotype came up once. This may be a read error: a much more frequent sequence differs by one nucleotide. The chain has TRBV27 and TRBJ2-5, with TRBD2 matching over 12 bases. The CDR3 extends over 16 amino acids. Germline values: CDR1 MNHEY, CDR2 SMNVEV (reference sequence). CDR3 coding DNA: TGTGCCAGCAGTTGGACTAGCGGGGTAGTTCAAGAGACCCAGGACTTC. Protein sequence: CASSWTSGVVQETQDF.

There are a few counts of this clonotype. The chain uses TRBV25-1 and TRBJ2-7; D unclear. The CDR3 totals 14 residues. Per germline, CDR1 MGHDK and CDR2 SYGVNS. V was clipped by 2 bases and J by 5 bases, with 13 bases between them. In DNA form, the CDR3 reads TGTGCCAGCAGTGAAGTTGGAGTGATCAACGAGCAGTACTTC. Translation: CASSEVGVINEQYF.

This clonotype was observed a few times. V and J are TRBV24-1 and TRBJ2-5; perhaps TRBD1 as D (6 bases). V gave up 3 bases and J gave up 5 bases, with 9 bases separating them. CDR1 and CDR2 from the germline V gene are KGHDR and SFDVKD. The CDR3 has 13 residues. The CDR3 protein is CATSDGTKETQYF. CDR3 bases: TGTGCCACCAGTGATGGGACAAAGGAGACCCAGTACTTC.

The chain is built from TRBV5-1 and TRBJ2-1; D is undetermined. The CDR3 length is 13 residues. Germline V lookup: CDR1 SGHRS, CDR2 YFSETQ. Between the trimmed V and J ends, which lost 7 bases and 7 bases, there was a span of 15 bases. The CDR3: CASATDPRNEQFF. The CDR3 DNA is TGCGCCAGCGCGACCGACCCTAGGAATGAGCAGTTCTTC.

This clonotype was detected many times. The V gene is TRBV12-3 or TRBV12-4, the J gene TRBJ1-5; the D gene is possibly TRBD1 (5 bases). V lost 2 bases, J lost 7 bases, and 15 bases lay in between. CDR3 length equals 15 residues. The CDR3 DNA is TGTGCCAGCAGTTTAAGCGACAGAATCGTCCAGCCCCAGCATTTT. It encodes CASSLSDRIVQPQHF.

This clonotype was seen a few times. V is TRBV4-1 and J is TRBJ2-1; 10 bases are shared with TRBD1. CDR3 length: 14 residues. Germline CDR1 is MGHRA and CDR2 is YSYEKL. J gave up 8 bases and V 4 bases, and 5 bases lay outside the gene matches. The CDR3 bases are TGCGCCAGCAGCCGTGACAGGGGGCGTGATGAGCAGTTCTTC. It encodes CASSRDRGRDEQFF.

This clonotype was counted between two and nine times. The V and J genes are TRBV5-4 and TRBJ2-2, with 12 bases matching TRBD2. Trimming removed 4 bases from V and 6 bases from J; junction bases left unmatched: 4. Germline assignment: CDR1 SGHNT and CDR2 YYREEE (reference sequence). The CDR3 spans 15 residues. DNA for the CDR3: TGTGCCAGCAGCACCCTAGCGGGGGGGCCCGGGGAGCTGTTTTTT. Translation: CASSTLAGGPGELFF.

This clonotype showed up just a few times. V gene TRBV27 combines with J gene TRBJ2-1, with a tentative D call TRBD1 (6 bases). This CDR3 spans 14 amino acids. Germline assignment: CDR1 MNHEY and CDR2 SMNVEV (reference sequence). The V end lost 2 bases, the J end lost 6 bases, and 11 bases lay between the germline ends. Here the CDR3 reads CASSLVGTLNEQFF. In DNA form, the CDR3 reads TGTGCCAGCAGTTTAGTGGGGACACTCAATGAGCAGTTCTTC.

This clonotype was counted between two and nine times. In nucleotides, the CDR3 is TGCGCCAGCAGCTTGGTATACCCCCCCCCAGGCTCTGGCTACACCTTC. This translates into CASSLVYPPPGSGYTF. The gene calls are TRBV5-1 and TRBJ1-2, with D uncertain. This CDR3 is 16 amino acids long. Per germline, CDR1 SGHRS and CDR2 YFSETQ. V was clipped by 0 bases and J by 7 bases, with 19 bases between them.

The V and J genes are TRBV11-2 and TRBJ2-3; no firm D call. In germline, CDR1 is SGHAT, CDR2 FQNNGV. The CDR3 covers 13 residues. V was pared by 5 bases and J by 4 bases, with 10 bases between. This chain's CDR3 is CASSPMAADTQYF. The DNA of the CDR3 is TGTGCCAGCAGCCCTATGGCTGCAGATACGCAGTATTTT.